A single sample gave rise to the 23 T cell receptor beta chains below, sequenced in a study of cytomegalovirus exposure and HLA in healthy donors (dated by TCRdb to 2015 to 2018). Library creation used the immunoSEQ multiplex PCR assay. The table comes from immuneACCESS by way of TCRdb, which keeps in-frame sequences with V and J called. Part of the clones is missing from these tables; in studies checked, under half for an unresolved V gene and the rest for unknown reasons. In this sample the table shows over 150,000 clones, about 82% of which occur a single time. Roughly 2.1% of the sample is taken by the ten largest. The source material was PBMCs. The source is a human donor in good health.

The chain recombines TRBV6-4 with TRBJ2-1; 8 bases line up with TRBD2. Looked up from germline, CDR1 is MRHNA and CDR2 is SNTAGT. The CDR3 runs 15 residues. J gave up 8 bases and V 5 bases, and 11 bases lay outside the gene matches. As DNA, the CDR3 is TGTGCCAGCAGTTTCTCGGGACTAGTTAGTGATGAGCAGTTCTTC. Protein sequence: CASSFSGLVSDEQFF.

V usage is TRBV6-1 and J usage is TRBJ1-4; D gene uncertain. Deletions cut 7 bases from V and 6 bases from J, with 15 bases between. This CDR3 spans 14 amino acids. Germline V CDR1 and CDR2: MNHNS, SASEGT. The CDR3 DNA reads as TGTGCCAGCAAGTATGGAGGTCCGGATGAAAAACTGTTTTTT. Residues: CASKYGGPDEKLFF.

There are a few counts of this clone. The V call is TRBV15, the J call TRBJ2-7, with TRBD2 as a possible D gene (5 bases). Germline loops: CDR1 LNHNV, CDR2 YYDKDF (reference sequence). V dropped 1 base and J dropped 2 bases, with 12 bases sitting between them. The CDR3 consists of 15 residues. The CDR3: CATSRGSGETYEQYF. CDR3 nucleotide sequence: TGTGCCACCAGCAGAGGGAGCGGAGAAACCTACGAGCAGTACTTC. Looking up the rest from reference TRBV15 and TRBJ2-7 gives the full variable domain: DAMVIQNPRYQVTQFGKPVTLSCSQTLNHNVMYWYQQKSSQAPKLLFHYYDKDFNNEADTPDNFQSRRPNTSFCFLDIRSPGLGDTAMYLCATSRGSGETYEQYFGPGTRLTVT.

The chain is built from TRBV5-5 and TRBJ1-4; TRBD1 matches 7 bases. With 3 bases clipped from V and 8 bases from J, the junction kept 13 bases outside the gene matches. This CDR3 comprises 16 residues. CDR1 and CDR2 from the germline V gene are SGHKS and YYEKEE (reference sequence). CDR3 in amino acids: CASSSRQGQIWEKLFF. DNA of the CDR3: TGTGCCAGCAGCTCCCGACAGGGACAAATTTGGGAAAAACTGTTTTTT. Combining the CDR3 with reference TRBV5-5 and TRBJ1-4 gives the whole variable domain DAGVTQSPTHLIKTRGQQVTLRCSPISGHKSVSWYQQVLGQGPQFIFQYYEKEERGRGNFPDRFSARQFPNYSSELNVNALLLGDSALYLCASSSRQGQIWEKLFFGSGTQLSVL.

The chain carries TRBV7-3 and TRBJ2-2, with TRBD1 matching 7 bases. CDR1 is SGHTA and CDR2 is FQGTGA in the germline V gene. The CDR3 is 15 residues long. V lost 2 bases to trimming and J lost 2 bases; unmatched junction nucleotides: 2. DNA for the CDR3: TGTGCCAGCAGCTTAGGGGACAGAAACACCGGGGAGCTGTTTTTT. It specifies CASSLGDRNTGELFF.

Regarding this clone: In the same sample, other DNA sequences code for this CDR3. The V gene is TRBV29-1, the J gene TRBJ2-7; tentative D call: TRBD1 (6 bases). The CDR3 has 11 amino acids. V lost 4 bases and J 4 bases, leaving 8 bases between the germline ends. The germline gives CDR1 SQVTM, CDR2 ANQGSEA. CDR3 coding DNA: TGCAGCGTTGTAGGGGGTTACGAGCAGTACTTC. Translating gives CSVVGGYEQYF.

The chain recombines TRBV4-1 with TRBJ1-2; possible D gene TRBD1, 5 bases. This CDR3 region has 15 residues. Trimming left V 4 bases short and J 0 bases short, with 12 bases between. CDR1 MGHRA and CDR2 YSYEKL come from the germline V gene. CDR3 amino acids: CASSPLQETNYGYTF. The CDR3 nucleotides read TGCGCCAGCAGCCCACTACAGGAGACTAACTATGGCTACACCTTC.

This chain connects TRBV14 to TRBJ2-1; 10 bases are shared with TRBD1. The CDR3 loop spans 18 amino acids. Trimming removed 4 bases from V and 8 bases from J; junction bases left unmatched: 17. Germline V CDR1 and CDR2: SGHDN, FVKESK. CDR3 sequence reads: CASSPWTGGGLGSDEQFF. CDR3 nucleotide sequence: TGTGCCAGCAGCCCATGGACAGGGGGGGGTTTAGGGTCTGATGAGCAGTTCTTC.

This rearrangement joins TRBV27 to TRBJ2-1, with TRBD2 matching 13 bases. Trimming removed 5 bases from V and 6 bases from J; junction bases left unmatched: 4. Germline V gives CDR1 MNHEY, CDR2 SMNVEV (reference sequence). The CDR3 has 15 residues. The CDR3 is CASSPGLAGSNEQFF. CDR3 coding DNA: TGTGCCAGCAGTCCGGGACTAGCGGGGTCCAATGAGCAGTTCTTC.

About this clone: This specimen includes other DNA sequences encoding the same CDR3. V usage is TRBV2 and J usage is TRBJ2-1, with a tentative D call TRBD2 (5 bases). V lost 4 bases, J lost 1 base, and 5 bases lay in between. CDR1 is SNHLY, CDR2 FYNNEI, per germline. CDR3 length: 13 amino acids. Here the CDR3 reads CASSGTSYNEQFF. The CDR3 DNA follows: TGTGCCAGCAGTGGGACTTCCTACAATGAGCAGTTCTTC.

J is TRBJ2-3 and V is TRBV10-3; 10 bases match TRBD2. Germline V CDR1 and CDR2: ENHRY, SYGVKD. The CDR3 spans 19 residues. V was pared by 4 bases and J by 4 bases, with 17 bases of the junction left unmatched. This CDR3 reads CAISGIAGGSSSRADTQYF. The CDR3 nucleotides are TGTGCCATCAGTGGAATAGCGGGAGGTAGCTCTAGTAGGGCAGATACGCAGTATTTT.

The CDR3 loop is CASRSGTNSPLHF. In DNA form, the CDR3 reads TGTGCCAGCAGATCCGGGACAAATTCACCCCTCCACTTT. This sequence joins TRBV6-5 and TRBJ1-6; perhaps TRBD1 as D (6 bases). The V gene's germline CDR1 is MNHEY and CDR2 SVGAGI. Trimming took 6 bases from V and 7 from J, leaving 10 bases between them. The CDR3 consists of 13 residues.

The chain has TRBV11-2 and TRBJ2-7; 9 positions match TRBD2. Germline V gene lookup returns CDR1 SGHAT and CDR2 FQNNGV. The CDR3 sequence is 15 residues long. The V segment lost 0 bases and the J segment 5 bases; nucleotides outside the gene matches: 5. CDR3 sequence: CASSLDWTSAHEQYF. DNA of the CDR3: TGTGCCAGCAGCTTAGATTGGACTAGCGCCCACGAGCAGTACTTC.

This chain connects TRBV5-1 to TRBJ1-2; D ambiguous. Germline-derived CDR1 and CDR2 are SGHRS and YFSETQ. The CDR3 contains 13 residues. Trimming removed 0 bases at V and 7 bases at J, with 10 bases between. The CDR3 DNA is TGCGCCAGCAGCTTGGATACGGTCCTTGGCTACACCTTC. It encodes CASSLDTVLGYTF.

The V gene is TRBV6-5, the J gene TRBJ1-6; possibly TRBD1 for D (5 bases). Germline V gives CDR1 MNHEY, CDR2 SVGAGI. V gave up 2 bases and J gave up 4 bases, with 9 bases separating them. CDR3 length: 15 residues. The CDR3 reads CASSYLRGYNSPLHF. In DNA form, the CDR3 reads TGTGCCAGCAGTTACCTCCGGGGGTATAATTCACCCCTCCACTTT.

The rearrangement uses TRBV27 and TRBJ2-6; 7 bases fit TRBD1. Germline V gene lookup returns CDR1 MNHEY and CDR2 SMNVEV (reference sequence). The CDR3 sequence is 17 residues long. V lost 6 bases to trimming and J lost 2 bases; unmatched junction nucleotides: 10. Here the CDR3 reads CASRTDRVVTGANVLTF. Written as DNA, the CDR3 is TGTGCCAGCAGAACAGACAGGGTAGTAACTGGGGCCAACGTCCTGACTTTC.

The chain carries TRBV4-3 and TRBJ2-2, with no clear D. The CDR3 runs to 13 residues. V lost 0 bases and J lost 7, with 6 bases in between. Germline V gene lookup returns CDR1 LGHNA and CDR2 YSLEER. The chain's CDR3 is CASSQDSLGELFF. CDR3 coding DNA: TGCGCCAGCAGCCAAGACTCACTCGGGGAGCTGTTTTTT.

The V call is TRBV2, the J call TRBJ1-2; D gene uncertain. The V gene lost 5 bases and the J gene lost 5 bases, with 6 bases spanning the gap. The CDR3 runs to 11 residues. Germline V gene data show CDR1 as SNHLY and CDR2 as FYNNEI. The CDR3 region is CASSFLYGYTF. DNA for the CDR3: TGTGCCAGCAGTTTCTTATATGGCTACACCTTC. Variable domain in full (rest from reference TRBV2 and TRBJ1-2): EPEVTQTPSHQVTQMGQEVILRCVPISNHLYFYWYRQILGQKVEFLVSFYNNEISEKSEIFDDQFSVERPDGSNFTLKIRSTKLEDSAMYFCASSFLYGYTFGSGTRLTVV.

The chain couples TRBV6-6 to TRBJ1-5; the D gene is possibly TRBD1 (6 bases). The length of the CDR3 is 15 residues. CDR1 MNHNY and CDR2 SVGAGI come from the germline V gene (reference sequence). Trimming pared 6 bases from V and 1 base from J, leaving 13 bases between. The CDR3 nucleotides are TGTGCCAGCAGCTCGGAACAGGGAAGCAATCAGCCCCAGCATTTT. Its protein product is CASSSEQGSNQPQHF.

V and J are TRBV2 and TRBJ2-2; D unresolved. The CDR3 runs to 13 residues. In germline, CDR1 is SNHLY, CDR2 FYNNEI. The germline V and J ends were trimmed by 5 bases and 4 bases, with 8 bases remaining between them. In nucleotides, the CDR3 is TGTGCCAGCAGTACAGTAGTCACCGGGGAGCTGTTTTTT. It translates to CASSTVVTGELFF.

The chain has TRBV15 and TRBJ1-1; no reliable D call. CDR3 length equals 11 residues. V was shortened by 3 bases and J by 4 bases, with 3 bases between the two germline ends. Germline CDR1 reads LNHNV; CDR2 reads YYDKDF (reference sequence). The CDR3 is CATSSLTEAFF. For the CDR3, the DNA is TGTGCCACCAGCAGCCTCACTGAAGCTTTCTTT.

The V call is TRBV30, the J call TRBJ1-1; D might be TRBD1 (5 bases). Looked up from germline, CDR1 is GTSNPN and CDR2 is SVGIG (reference sequence). Trimming stripped 0 bases from V and 1 base from J, with 12 bases between. The CDR3 totals 15 residues. The CDR3: CAWSVRGGANTEAFF. DNA of the CDR3: TGTGCCTGGAGTGTACGAGGAGGGGCGAACACTGAAGCTTTCTTT.

The CDR3 protein is CASSTGAGLGEQYF. The CDR3 DNA is TGTGCCAGCAGTACGGGCGCAGGGCTCGGCGAGCAGTACTTC. The J gene is TRBJ2-7, the V gene TRBV6-5, with a weak D call TRBD1 (5 bases). Germline CDR1 is MNHEY and CDR2 is SVGAGI. The CDR3 extends over 14 amino acids. V was trimmed by 5 bases and J by 6 bases, leaving 17 bases between them.